This T cell receptor beta chain derives from a study of blood T cells in healthy people across ages. Germline V gene sequence: CDR1 MNHEY, CDR2 SMNVEV (reference sequence). V was cut by 6 bases and J by 0 bases, with 9 bases left in between. The CDR3 runs 14 residues. Study observations and caveats: Without sorted subsets, naive and antigen-experienced compartments could not be conclusively compared.

Turning to this clonotype: Its antigen is currently unknown.

A second PCR of about 7 to 12 cycles used a sample-barcoded 5' primer and a J-beta primer mix. Every cDNA molecule bore a tag from a template-switch adaptor containing 12 random nucleotides. MiXCR, run by TCRdb on the 5' RACE reads, gives a single entry per CDR3 protein. The repertoire has roughly 800,000 distinct CDR3 sequences, roughly 60% of them found once; the top ten carry about 20%. Isolation yielded PBMCs, at least 7 million per sample, in every case. Sequencing used blood. The J gene is TRBJ1-5, the V gene TRBV27, with no clear D. The clonotype was recovered from a young man in good health. The DNA for the CDR3 is TGTGCCAGCAGCACCGGTCCTAGCAATCAGCCCCAGCATTTT. Translation: CASSTGPSNQPQHF.